These T cell receptor beta chains were read from a single sample in a study of blood T cell repertoires in COVID-19. TCRdb's copy holds only in-frame clones and misses some; the assay was immunoSEQ multiplex PCR. The table lists 170,000 or so clones, approximately 80% of them singletons. Sequencing was performed on peripheral blood. The receptors here all came from a human donor in a cohort sampled during active COVID-19. Both conserved end residues are part of each CDR3. The D gene is left open where the match is weak. Not all rows give a size; the values are once, few, many and, for expanded clones, a class.

>TRBJ2-3|TRBV19|.|TRBD2
CASSKAGRADTQYF
TGTGCCAGTAGTAAAGCGGGACGGGCAGATACGCAGTATTTT
>TRBJ2-7|TRBV2|.|TRBD1
CASSEGTGGREQYF
TGTGCCAGCAGTGAGGGGACAGGGGGAAGGGAGCAGTACTTC
>TRBJ2-7|TRBV19|.|TRBD2
CASSTGTSRYEQYF
TGTGCCAGTAGCACCGGGACTAGTCGCTACGAGCAGTACTTC
>TRBJ1-1|TRBV7-6|few|.
CASSLTGNTAKAFF
TGTGCCAGCAGCTTGACGGGTAACACCGCGAAAGCTTTCTTT
>TRBJ1-2|TRBV7-9|.|.
CASSLDFQGYGYTF
TGTGCCAGCAGCTTAGATTTCCAGGGTTATGGCTACACCTTC
>TRBJ1-5|TRBV28|once|.
CASSYPGNNQPQHF
TGTGCCAGCAGTTATCCAGGGAACAATCAGCCCCAGCATTTT
>TRBJ2-5|TRBV15|.|.
CATSRGGVVQETQYF
TGTGCCACCAGCAGAGGGGGCGTCGTCCAGGAGACCCAGTACTTC
>TRBJ2-7|TRBV7-2|.|TRBD1
CASSLVGTGGYYEQYF
TGTGCCAGCAGCTTAGTTGGGACAGGGGGATATTACGAGCAGTACTTC
>TRBJ1-2|TRBV2|.|.
CASSESGNYGYTF
TGTGCCAGCAGTGAATCAGGGAACTATGGCTACACCTTC
>TRBJ1-2|TRBV27|.|TRBD1
CASAPAGTGGTPIYGYTF
TGTGCCAGCGCTCCCGCCGGGACAGGGGGCACTCCGATCTATGGCTACACCTTC
>TRBJ1-4|TRBV28|.|.
CAAGAGGEKLFF
TGTGCGGCGGGGGCCGGAGGAGAAAAACTGTTTTTT
>TRBJ2-7|TRBV7-2|.|TRBD1
CASSQGQTLLGEQYF
TGTGCCAGCAGCCAGGGACAGACACTATTGGGCGAGCAGTACTTC
>TRBJ1-5|TRBV27|.|TRBD1
CASSSGTGGQQPQHF
TGTGCCAGCAGTTCTGGGACAGGGGGGCAACAGCCCCAGCATTTT
>TRBJ1-1|TRBV6-5|.|.
CASSYFLGVNTEAFF
TGTGCCAGCAGTTACTTCTTAGGGGTGAACACTGAAGCTTTCTTT
>TRBJ2-1|TRBV10-3|.|.
CAISGPSYNEQFF
TGTGCCATCAGTGGGCCTTCCTACAATGAGCAGTTCTTC
>TRBJ2-7|TRBV5-1|.|TRBD2
CASSLVLAGAGGEQYF
TGCGCCAGCAGCTTGGTTCTAGCGGGAGCCGGGGGGGAGCAGTACTTC
>TRBJ1-6|TRBV5-6|.|TRBD1
CASSLGAQGNSPLHF
TGTGCCAGCAGCTTGGGCGCACAGGGGAACTCACCCCTCCACTTT
>TRBJ1-1|TRBV6-6|.|.
CASSYSSQGLDTEAFF
TGTGCCAGCAGTTATTCTTCGCAGGGTTTGGACACTGAAGCTTTCTTT
>TRBJ2-3|TRBV11-2|.|.
CASSSRLEDTQYF
TGTGCCAGCAGCTCCCGACTGGAGGATACGCAGTATTTT
>TRBJ1-5|TRBV6-4|.|.
CASNLRGGSDQPQHF
TGTGCCAGCAATCTAAGGGGGGGGAGCGATCAGCCCCAGCATTTT
>TRBJ2-7|TRBV5-1|.|.
CASSTQGFPYEQYF
TGCGCCAGCAGCACACAGGGTTTCCCCTACGAGCAGTACTTC
>TRBJ1-2|TRBV3-1/TRBV3-2|few|TRBD1
CASSATGTGHGYTF
TGTGCCAGCAGCGCCACGGGGACAGGGCATGGCTACACCTTC
>TRBJ1-1|TRBV2|.|.
CASSGQGTEAFF
TGTGCCAGCAGTGGCCAGGGAACTGAAGCTTTCTTT
>TRBJ2-7|TRBV5-4|.|TRBD1
CASSLTGGDEQYF
TGTGCCAGCAGCCTGACAGGGGGCGACGAGCAGTACTTC
>TRBJ1-4|TRBV19|few|TRBD1
CASSNRDRGEKLFF
TGTGCCAGTAGTAACCGGGACAGGGGCGAAAAACTGTTTTTT
>TRBJ2-2|TRBV24-1|.|.
CATSDFGVAGELFF
TGTGCCACCAGTGATTTCGGGGTTGCCGGGGAGCTGTTTTTT
>TRBJ2-7|TRBV11-1|.|TRBD2
CASSWGSGSSYEQYF
TGTGCCAGCAGCTGGGGCAGCGGGAGCTCCTACGAGCAGTACTTC
>TRBJ2-2|TRBV5-1|.|.
CASSLTTSTGELFF
TGCGCCAGCAGCTTGACTACCTCCACCGGGGAGCTGTTTTTT
>TRBJ2-7|TRBV6-2/TRBV6-3|.|TRBD2
CASSRSGGAYEQYF
TGTGCCAGCAGTCGTAGCGGGGGGGCCTACGAGCAGTACTTC
>TRBJ2-3|TRBV7-9|.|.
CAYRSLTDTQYF
TGTGCCTATCGTTCGCTAACAGATACGCAGTATTTT
>TRBJ2-3|TRBV9|.|.
CASSVDPGATDTQYF
TGTGCCAGCAGCGTAGATCCAGGGGCCACAGATACGCAGTATTTT
>TRBJ1-2|TRBV27|few|TRBD1
CASSSTGQGASGYTF
TGTGCCAGCAGTAGTACAGGACAGGGGGCGTCTGGCTACACCTTC
>TRBJ2-5|TRBV7-3|.|.
CASSLPGETQYF
TGTGCCAGCAGCTTACCCGGGGAGACCCAGTACTTC
>TRBJ1-5|TRBV6-5|.|.
CASSRVLNQPQHF
TGTGCCAGCAGCCGGGTCCTAAATCAGCCCCAGCATTTT
>TRBJ2-1|TRBV7-3|.|.
CASSPLLGSSYNEQFF
TGTGCCAGCAGCCCCCTTTTGGGGAGCTCCTACAATGAGCAGTTCTTC
>TRBJ1-1|TRBV5-5|.|TRBD1
CASSRDSTEAFF
TGTGCCAGCAGTCGGGACAGCACTGAAGCTTTCTTT
>TRBJ2-7|TRBV19|.|TRBD2
CASSMGAGAISYEQYF
TGTGCCAGTAGTATGGGAGCGGGAGCCATCTCCTACGAGCAGTACTTC
>TRBJ1-5|TRBV6-2/TRBV6-3|.|.
CASSGRGGGQPQHF
TGTGCCAGCAGCGGGAGGGGCGGAGGTCAGCCCCAGCATTTT
>TRBJ2-2|TRBV2|once|TRBD2
CASSGLASGELFF
TGTGCCAGCAGCGGACTAGCATCGGGGGAGCTGTTTTTT
>TRBJ2-7|TRBV18|few|TRBD1
CASCPGQGSYEQYF
TGTGCCAGCTGCCCGGGACAGGGGAGCTACGAGCAGTACTTC
>TRBJ2-1|TRBV7-9|.|.
CASSLATGTLNNEQFF
TGTGCCAGCAGCTTAGCAACAGGGACCCTTAACAATGAGCAGTTCTTC
>TRBJ1-1|TRBV7-9|.|.
CASAIPGDTEAFF
TGTGCCAGCGCCATTCCAGGGGACACTGAAGCTTTCTTT
>TRBJ2-1|TRBV7-9|.|TRBD2
CASSLVASGGEYNEQFF
TGTGCCAGCAGCTTAGTCGCTAGCGGGGGGGAATACAATGAGCAGTTCTTC
>TRBJ2-7|TRBV7-2|.|TRBD1
CASSLVGQGYEQYF
TGTGCCAGCAGCTTAGTTGGACAGGGATACGAGCAGTACTTC
>TRBJ2-7|TRBV19|.|.
CASSSRGMKQYF
TGTGCCAGTAGTTCAAGAGGGATGAAGCAGTACTTC
>TRBJ1-2|TRBV6-5|.|.
CASSLWYGYTF
TGTGCCAGCAGCCTATGGTATGGCTACACCTTC
>TRBJ1-4|TRBV5-1|few|TRBD1
CASSFTGGNEKLFF
TGCGCCAGCAGCTTTACAGGGGGTAATGAAAAACTGTTTTTT
>TRBJ2-7|TRBV12-3/TRBV12-4|.|TRBD1
CASGTGVTYEQYF
TGTGCCAGCGGGACAGGGGTAACCTACGAGCAGTACTTC
>TRBJ2-7|TRBV6-5|.|.
CASSRAGSYEQYF
TGTGCCAGCAGCCGAGCGGGCTCCTACGAGCAGTACTTC